Each of the 22 T cell receptor beta chains below was sequenced from the same sample in a study of blood T cell repertoires in COVID-19. Using immunoSEQ multiplex PCR, the repertoire was profiled, and TCRdb retains in-frame clones only, with some absent. The sample contains 95,000 to 150,000 clones, approximately 87% of which appear only once. The sequenced sample consisted of peripheral blood. Receptors were obtained from a woman between 70 and 85 years old with acute or convalescent COVID-19.

This clone was found a few times. This rearrangement joins TRBV6-5 to TRBJ2-1; D is ambiguous. The V end lost 6 bases, the J end lost 9 bases, and 18 bases lay between the germline ends. CDR3 size: 14 residues. CDR1 and CDR2 (germline): MNHEY, SVGAGI. The DNA of the CDR3 is TGTGCCAGCAGGGCGAGCACACCCGGCGGTGAGCAGTTCTTC. This sequence encodes CASRASTPGGEQFF.

This chain's CDR3 is CASSFSGEYNEQFF. CDR3 in DNA: TGCGCCAGCAGCTTTAGCGGGGAGTACAATGAGCAGTTCTTC. The genes are TRBV5-1 and TRBJ2-1, with 8 bases that match TRBD2. Germline CDR1 reads SGHRS; CDR2 reads YFSETQ. The CDR3 sequence is 14 residues long. V dropped 2 bases and J dropped 4; count of bases not matched to a gene: 2.

This clone has a single count. The rearrangement uses TRBV28 and TRBJ2-5, with 10 bases matching TRBD1. V gave up 5 bases and J gave up 2 bases; unmatched junction bases: 8. CDR1 and CDR2 (germline): MDHEN, SYDVKM. There are 16 residues in the CDR3. The CDR3 coding sequence is TGTGCCAGCAGTCCACCAGGGACAGGGGATCAAGAGACCCAGTACTTC. Translated, it gives CASSPPGTGDQETQYF.

The rearrangement uses TRBV24-1 and TRBJ1-1; TRBD1 agrees at 8 bases. The V segment lost 4 bases and the J segment 5 bases; nucleotides outside the gene matches: 8. This CDR3 spans 15 amino acids. Looked up from germline, CDR1 is KGHDR and CDR2 is SFDVKD. In nucleotides, the CDR3 is TGTGCCACCAGTGACCCGACGACAGGGGAAACTGAAGCTTTCTTT. Translated: CATSDPTTGETEAFF.

The rearrangement uses TRBV11-3 and TRBJ1-6; maybe TRBD1 (5 bases). The germline V gene has CDR1 SGHNT and CDR2 YENEEA. Trimming pared 0 bases from V and 4 bases from J, leaving 13 bases between. This CDR3 region has 17 residues. The chain's CDR3 is CASSLETTKGYNSPLHF. DNA of the CDR3: TGTGCCAGCAGCTTAGAAACCACAAAGGGGTATAATTCACCCCTCCACTTT.

The V call is TRBV27, the J call TRBJ1-6; TRBD1 is a possible D gene (5 bases). Germline assignment: CDR1 MNHEY and CDR2 SMNVEV (reference sequence). The CDR3 has 15 residues. V lost 10 bases to trimming and J lost 5 bases, with 18 bases between them. CDR3 DNA sequence: TGTGCCACCTCCGGACGGCGGGGCGATAATTCACCCCTCCACTTT. This codes for CATSGRRGDNSPLHF.

V usage is TRBV5-1 and J usage is TRBJ1-1; the D gene is possibly TRBD1 (5 bases). V was cut by 0 bases and J by 7 bases, with 7 bases left in between. The CDR3 covers 12 residues. The germline V gene encodes CDR1 SGHRS and CDR2 YFSETQ. The CDR3 is CASSLVGLEAFF. Here the CDR3 DNA reads TGCGCCAGCAGCTTGGTGGGGCTTGAAGCTTTCTTT.

The chain uses TRBV27 and TRBJ1-6, with 8 bases fitting TRBD1. Unmatched junction bases numbered 8, after V lost 6 bases and J lost 4 bases. The CDR3 consists of 16 residues. The germline V gene has CDR1 MNHEY and CDR2 SMNVEV (reference sequence). CDR3 DNA sequence: TGTGCCAGCAGGACGACAGGGGATCGATATAATTCACCCCTCCACTTT. This translates into CASRTTGDRYNSPLHF.

The genes are TRBV19 and TRBJ1-5; the D gene is possibly TRBD1 (5 bases). The CDR3 spans 13 residues. V lost 3 bases to trimming and J lost 6 bases, with 9 bases between them. Germline CDR1 is LNHDA and CDR2 is SQIVND (reference sequence). CDR3: CASSMGGGQPQHF. The CDR3 nucleotides are TGTGCCAGTAGTATGGGGGGGGGTCAGCCCCAGCATTTT. Variable domain in full (rest from reference TRBV19 and TRBJ1-5): DGGITQSPKYLFRKEGQNVTLSCEQNLNHDAMYWYRQDPGQGLRLIYYSQIVNDFQKGDIAEGYSVSREKKESFPLTVTSAQKNPTAFYLCASSMGGGQPQHFGDGTRLSIL.

The rearrangement joins TRBV6-5 to TRBJ1-6; maybe TRBD1 (6 bases). Trimming took off 6 bases at V and 6 bases at J, with 12 bases between the two ends. The CDR3 spans 14 residues. Germline V lookup: CDR1 MNHEY, CDR2 SVGAGI. The CDR3 loop reads CASRPTGSNSPLHF. CDR3 in DNA: TGTGCCAGCAGACCGACAGGCAGTAATTCACCCCTCCACTTT.

In the case of this clone: The same CDR3 arises from other DNA sequences in this sample as well. The chain employs TRBV2 and TRBJ1-2, with TRBD1 matching 9 bases. V shed 6 bases and J 5 bases; nucleotides not matched to a gene: 7. Germline CDR1 and CDR2: SNHLY and FYNNEI. The CDR3 is 14 residues long. The CDR3 coding sequence is TGTGCCAGCAGAGGGACAGGGCAACTTTATGGCTACACCTTC. Protein sequence: CASRGTGQLYGYTF.

This chain connects TRBV19 to TRBJ2-1, with 8 bases lining up with TRBD1. This CDR3 has 15 amino acids. Germline trimming cut 5 bases from V and 4 bases from J; bases unmatched to any gene: 7. Looked up from germline, CDR1 is LNHDA and CDR2 is SQIVND (reference sequence). The CDR3 DNA reads TGTGCCAGTAGTTGGGGGACAGGACCTTACAATGAGCAGTTCTTC. Translated, it gives CASSWGTGPYNEQFF.

The chain employs TRBV5-1 and TRBJ1-3; D gene ambiguous. Trimming cost V 1 base and J 4 bases, with 9 bases left between them. Germline CDR1 is SGHRS and CDR2 is YFSETQ. The CDR3 is made up of 14 amino acids. CDR3 protein: CASSLNGEGNTIYF. CDR3 nucleotides: TGCGCCAGCAGCTTGAACGGTGAAGGAAACACCATATATTTT. Combining the CDR3 with reference TRBV5-1 and TRBJ1-3 gives the whole variable domain KAGVTQTPRYLIKTRGQQVTLSCSPISGHRSVSWYQQTPGQGLQFLFEYFSETQRNKGNFPGRFSGRQFSNSRSEMNVSTLELGDSALYLCASSLNGEGNTIYFGEGSWLTVV.

For this clone: Within the sample, other DNA sequences also encode this same CDR3. V and J are TRBV5-1 and TRBJ2-1; D is uncertain. CDR1 is SGHRS, CDR2 YFSETQ, per germline. The ends were cut back, 0 bases at V and 4 bases at J, with 5 bases in the middle. CDR3 length equals 13 residues. In nucleotides, the CDR3 is TGCGCCAGCAGCTTGGGCACATACAATGAGCAGTTCTTC. Translated: CASSLGTYNEQFF.

The V call is TRBV2, the J call TRBJ1-5; 7 bases fit TRBD1. Germline CDR1 SNHLY, CDR2 FYNNEI. The CDR3 loop spans 15 amino acids. J was trimmed by 3 bases and V by 3 bases; bases with no gene match: 5. CDR3 bases: TGTGCCAGCAGTGAGGCGGGACAGCCCAATCAGCCCCAGCATTTT. Translated, it gives CASSEAGQPNQPQHF.

CDR3 region: CASSFSQGMTGELFF. Here the CDR3 DNA reads TGTGCCAGCAGCTTTTCCCAGGGGATGACCGGGGAGCTGTTTTTT. V usage is TRBV7-3 and J usage is TRBJ2-2; the D gene is possibly TRBD1 (6 bases). This CDR3 spans 15 amino acids. Between the trimmed V and J ends, which lost 3 bases and 5 bases, there was a span of 13 bases. Germline values: CDR1 SGHTA, CDR2 FQGTGA.

This sequence joins TRBV6-1 and TRBJ1-1, with D possibly TRBD1 on 5 matching bases. CDR3 size: 13 residues. Trimming shortened V by 2 bases and J by 11 bases, and 15 bases separated the two germline ends. Looked up from germline, CDR1 is MNHNS and CDR2 is SASEGT. CDR3 in amino acids: CASSEFRKGVAFF. The CDR3 DNA is TGTGCCAGCAGTGAATTTCGGAAAGGGGTGGCTTTCTTT.

Here the CDR3 reads CASSPESGGNNEQFF. CDR3 DNA sequence: TGTGCCAGCAGCCCGGAGAGCGGGGGGAACAATGAGCAGTTCTTC. The chain recombines TRBV7-6 with TRBJ2-1; 9 bases are shared with TRBD2. Losses at the gene ends were 5 bases for V and 5 bases for J; bases not matched to a gene: 7. The germline V gene has CDR1 SGHVS and CDR2 FNYEAQ. This CDR3 is 15 amino acids long.

The chain uses TRBV4-1 and TRBJ2-5; 8 nucleotides agree with TRBD2. V was pared by 2 bases and J by 4 bases, with 9 bases of the junction left unmatched. The germline V gene has CDR1 MGHRA and CDR2 YSYEKL. The CDR3 has 16 residues. CDR3 sequence (DNA): TGCGCCAGCAGCCAACTTGGACTAGCAAGAATAGAGACCCAGTACTTC. Encoded protein: CASSQLGLARIETQYF.

V and J are TRBV6-5 and TRBJ2-1; TRBD1 agrees at 11 bases. The CDR3 consists of 13 residues. The germline V gene encodes CDR1 MNHEY and CDR2 SVGAGI. The junction had 7 bases not matched to a gene; V was cut back by 10 bases and J by 8 bases. The CDR3 is CATRDRGSDEQFF. DNA of the CDR3: TGTGCCACCCGGGACAGGGGGAGCGATGAGCAGTTCTTC.

The V and J genes are TRBV7-3 and TRBJ2-3, with a weak D call TRBD1 (5 bases). Trimming left V 9 bases short and J 1 base short, with 17 bases between. The CDR3 has 15 residues. The germline V gene encodes CDR1 SGHTA and CDR2 FQGTGA. CDR3 DNA sequence: TGTGCCAGGAGATCCCCAGGGCCCCGCACAGATACGCAGTATTTT. Protein sequence: CARRSPGPRTDTQYF.

This chain connects TRBV27 to TRBJ1-1; D not certain. V lost 5 bases and J lost 6, with 13 bases in between. Germline loops: CDR1 MNHEY, CDR2 SMNVEV (reference sequence). This CDR3 has 13 amino acids. The CDR3 region has the DNA TGTGCCAGCAGTGAGACGGGGAGCCCTGAAGCTTTCTTT. Amino acid sequence: CASSETGSPEAFF.